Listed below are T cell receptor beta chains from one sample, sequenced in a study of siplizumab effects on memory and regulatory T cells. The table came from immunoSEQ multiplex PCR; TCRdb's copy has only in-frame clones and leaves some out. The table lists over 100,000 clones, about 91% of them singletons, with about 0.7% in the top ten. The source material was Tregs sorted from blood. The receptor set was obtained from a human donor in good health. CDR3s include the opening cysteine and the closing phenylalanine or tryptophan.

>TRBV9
CASSVDILANYGYTF
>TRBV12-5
CASGLVPGQGPINQPQHF
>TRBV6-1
CASRAGGAGANVLTF
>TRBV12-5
CASGLMGTGGYTF
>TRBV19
CASSIRQSGTGNYQPQHF
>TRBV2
CASSQRGTGGGFTEAFF
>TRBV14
CASSLLRDRSTEAFF
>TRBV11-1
CASSLGRAPEAFF
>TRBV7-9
CASSLSSSQETQYF
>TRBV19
CASRQQGGETQYF
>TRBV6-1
CASSEGEAGRDVQETQYF
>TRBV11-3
CASSLAAGNTIYF
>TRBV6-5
CASSWTVGTEAFF
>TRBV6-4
CASSGYAAYEQYF
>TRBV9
CASSAGINSGEQFF
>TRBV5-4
CASSVAGGSYNEQFF
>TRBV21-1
CASSAPTLQPQHF
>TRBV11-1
CASSDSGGMGTGANVLTF
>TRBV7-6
CASSLGGGSDTQYF
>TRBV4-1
CASSQPTGALAKNIQYF
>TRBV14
CASSQNPGGEQFF
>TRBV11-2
CASTPAAVQGYTF
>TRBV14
CASSYVVAGGRYNEQFF
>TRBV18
CASSPRDGGTYEQYF
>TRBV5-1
CASSLDGFEAFF
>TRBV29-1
CSVGGAGSMPETQYF
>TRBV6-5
CASYPGSLANYGYTF
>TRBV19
CASKGHVSGSGGYTF
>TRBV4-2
CASSQVATGSFAPLHF
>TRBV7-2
CASSFTGYNSPLHF
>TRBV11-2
CASTYGAADTQYF
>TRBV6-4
CASSGLAGMASTDTQYF
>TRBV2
CASSGGYGRRVGEQYF
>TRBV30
CACDKGAEEKLFF
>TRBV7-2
CASSLAGTKPTDTQYF
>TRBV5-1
CASSFRISGTEAFF
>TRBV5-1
CASSLWDTRAGGELFF
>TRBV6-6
CASSALDVRGYTF
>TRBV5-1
CASSFGIQVRDTQYF
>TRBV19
CASTPTGSGAGNYGYTF